This T cell receptor beta chain was sequenced in a study of T cells in Graves' hyperthyroidism and ophthalmopathy. RNA transcripts gave rise to amplified TCR beta CDR3 regions. RT-PCR in the first round (using the HTBI primer set) targeted the TCR CDR3. TCRdb passed the multiplex PCR reads through MiXCR, listing each CDR3 protein once. The sample lists roughly 530,000 distinct CDR3 sequences, over 15% occurring once. Broader study findings: Blood also held most thyroid clonotypes expanded beyond 0.001. Ophthalmopathy was predicted by the model a median of approximately six months ahead of onset. Ophthalmopathy and stable hyperthyroidism were separated by a 13 V-J model.

This clonotype was seen ten or more times. Its cognate antigen is unknown. Trimming at V came to 6 bases and at J to 9 bases, leaving 10 bases not matched to a gene. Germline CDR1 MNHEY, CDR2 SVGEGT. The CDR3 has 13 residues. Diagnoses were made from clinical symptoms, serum measures (thyroxine and TRAb), thyroid ultrasound and orbital computed tomography. Sequenced material: blood. This clonotype was sampled from a woman between 18 and 29 years old with Graves' ophthalmopathy. The chain has TRBV6-2 or TRBV6-3 and TRBJ1-1; 7 bases map to TRBD1. The CDR3 sequence is CASSPDRVGQAFF. The CDR3 region has the DNA TGTGCCAGCAGCCCTGACAGGGTTGGGCAAGCTTTCTTT.